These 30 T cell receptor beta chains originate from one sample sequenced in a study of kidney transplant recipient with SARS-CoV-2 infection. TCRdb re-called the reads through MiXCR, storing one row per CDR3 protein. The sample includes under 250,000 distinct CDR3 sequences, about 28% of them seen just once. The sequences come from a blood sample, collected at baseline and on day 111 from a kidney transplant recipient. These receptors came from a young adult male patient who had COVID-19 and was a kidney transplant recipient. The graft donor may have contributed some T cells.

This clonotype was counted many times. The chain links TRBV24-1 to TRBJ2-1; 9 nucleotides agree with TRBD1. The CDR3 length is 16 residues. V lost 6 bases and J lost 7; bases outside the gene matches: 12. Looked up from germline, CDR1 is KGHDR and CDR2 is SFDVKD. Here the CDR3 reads CATSNPRGTGWNEQFF. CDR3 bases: TGTGCCACCAGTAACCCTCGAGGGACAGGGTGGAATGAGCAGTTCTTC.

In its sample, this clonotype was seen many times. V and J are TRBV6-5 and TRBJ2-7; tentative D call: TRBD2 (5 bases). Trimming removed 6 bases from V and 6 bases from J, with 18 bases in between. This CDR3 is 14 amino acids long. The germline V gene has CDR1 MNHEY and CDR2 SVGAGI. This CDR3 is CASSLILASPEQYF. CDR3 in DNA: TGTGCCAGCAGCCTTATCCTAGCTTCCCCCGAGCAGTACTTC.

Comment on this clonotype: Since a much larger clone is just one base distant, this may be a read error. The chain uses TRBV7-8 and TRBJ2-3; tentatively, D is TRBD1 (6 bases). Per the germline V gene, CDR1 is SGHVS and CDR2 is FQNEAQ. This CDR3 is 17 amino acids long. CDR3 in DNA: TGTGCCAACAGCTTAGGTCAGGGACACCTATACACAGATACGCAGTATTTT. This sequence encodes CANSLGQGHLYTDTQYF.

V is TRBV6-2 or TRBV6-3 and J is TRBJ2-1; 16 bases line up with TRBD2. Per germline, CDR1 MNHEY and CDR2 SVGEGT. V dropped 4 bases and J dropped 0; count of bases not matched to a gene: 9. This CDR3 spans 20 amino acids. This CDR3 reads CASSSPWGLAGGSSYNEQFF. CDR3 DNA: TGTGCCAGCAGTTCCCCATGGGGACTAGCGGGAGGGAGCTCCTACAATGAGCAGTTCTTC.

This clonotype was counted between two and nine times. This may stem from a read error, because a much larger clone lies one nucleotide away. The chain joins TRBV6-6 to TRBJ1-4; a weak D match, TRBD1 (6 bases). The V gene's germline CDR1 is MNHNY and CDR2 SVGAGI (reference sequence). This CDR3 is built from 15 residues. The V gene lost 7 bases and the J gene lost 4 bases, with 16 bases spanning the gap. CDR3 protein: CASTNPGVGNEKLFF. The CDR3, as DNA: TGTGCCAGCACCAACCCAGGGGTTGGTAATGAAAAACTGTTTTTT.

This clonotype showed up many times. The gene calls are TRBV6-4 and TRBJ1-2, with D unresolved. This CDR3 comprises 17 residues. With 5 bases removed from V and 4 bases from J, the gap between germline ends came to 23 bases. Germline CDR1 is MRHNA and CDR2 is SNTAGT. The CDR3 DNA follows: TGTGCCAGCAGTCAGGTGAGCTCACACGGAAAGACCTATGGCTACACCTTC. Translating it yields CASSQVSSHGKTYGYTF.

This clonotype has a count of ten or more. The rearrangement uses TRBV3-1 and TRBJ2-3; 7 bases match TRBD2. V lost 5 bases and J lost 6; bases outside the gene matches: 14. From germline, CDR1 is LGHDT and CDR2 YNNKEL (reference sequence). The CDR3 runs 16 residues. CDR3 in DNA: TGTGCCAGCAGCGGGGGGGTGGGAGGGCCTTCCGATACGCAGTATTTT. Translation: CASSGGVGGPSDTQYF.

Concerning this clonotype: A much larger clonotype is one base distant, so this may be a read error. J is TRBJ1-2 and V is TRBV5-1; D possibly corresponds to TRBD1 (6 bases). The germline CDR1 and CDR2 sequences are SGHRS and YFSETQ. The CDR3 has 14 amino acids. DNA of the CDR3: TGCGCCAGCAGCCTCCGGGACACTAACTATGGCTGCACCTTC. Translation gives CASSLRDTNYGCTF.

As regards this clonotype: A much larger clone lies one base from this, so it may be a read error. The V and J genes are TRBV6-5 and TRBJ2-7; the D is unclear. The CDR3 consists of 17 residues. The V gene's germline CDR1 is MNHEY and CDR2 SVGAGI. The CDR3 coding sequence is TGTGCCGGCAGTTACTCCCCCGACCGCTCGCTCACCTACGAGCAGTACTTC. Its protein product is CAGSYSPDRSLTYEQYF.

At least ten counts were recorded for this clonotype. The CDR3 DNA is TGTGCCAGCAGCCATGAGGGGGTGCCTAGCGGCTACCAAGAGACCCAGTACTTC. Its translation is CASSHEGVPSGYQETQYF. This rearrangement joins TRBV4-2 to TRBJ2-5; possibly TRBD2 for D (7 bases). This CDR3 has 18 amino acids. V lost 3 bases and J 0 bases, leaving 20 bases between the germline ends. The germline V gene has CDR1 LGHNA and CDR2 YNFKEQ.

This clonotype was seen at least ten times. The CDR3 nucleotides are TGCGCCAGCAGTTCGCTGACAAGATCGCGAAAGACCTATGGCTACACCTTC. Protein product: CASSSLTRSRKTYGYTF. The J gene is TRBJ1-2, the V gene TRBV10-1, with no clear D. CDR1 is WNHNN, CDR2 SYGVQD, per germline (reference sequence). The length of the CDR3 is 17 residues. Trimming took off 5 bases at V and 4 bases at J, with 23 bases between the two ends.

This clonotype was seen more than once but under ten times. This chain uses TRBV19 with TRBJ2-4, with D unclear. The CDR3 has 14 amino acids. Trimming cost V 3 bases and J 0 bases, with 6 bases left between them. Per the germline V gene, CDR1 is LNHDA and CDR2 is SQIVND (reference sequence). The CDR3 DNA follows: TGTGCCAGTAGTATGAGAATAGCCAAAAACATTCAGTACTTC. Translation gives CASSMRIAKNIQYF. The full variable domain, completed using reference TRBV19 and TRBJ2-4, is DGGITQSPKYLFRKEGQNVTLSCEQNLNHDAMYWYRQDPGQGLRLIYYSQIVNDFQKGDIAEGYSVSREKKESFPLTVTSAQKNPTAFYLCASSMRIAKNIQYFGAGTRLSVL.

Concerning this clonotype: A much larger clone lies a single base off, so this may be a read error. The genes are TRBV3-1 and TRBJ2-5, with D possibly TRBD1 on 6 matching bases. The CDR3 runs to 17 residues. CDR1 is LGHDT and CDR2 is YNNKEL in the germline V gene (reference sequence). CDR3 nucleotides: TGTGCCGGCAGCAGGGGCGGTCCCATTTCTTTCTCTGAGACCCAGTACTTC. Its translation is CAGSRGGPISFSETQYF.

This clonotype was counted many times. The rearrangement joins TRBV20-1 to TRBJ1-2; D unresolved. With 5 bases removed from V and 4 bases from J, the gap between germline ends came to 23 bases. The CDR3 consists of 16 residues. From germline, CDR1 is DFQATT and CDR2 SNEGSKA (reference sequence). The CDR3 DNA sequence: TGCAGTGCTGTATCGATGCTGTTTCGAAAGACCTATGGCTACACCTTC. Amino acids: CSAVSMLFRKTYGYTF.

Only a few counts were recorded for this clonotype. The CDR3 DNA follows: TGTGCCACCAGTGATTTAAGAGGCGCGGGAGGGAGAAATGAGCAGTTCTTC. It is translated as CATSDLRGAGGRNEQFF. This chain connects TRBV24-1 to TRBJ2-1; 9 positions agree with TRBD2. This CDR3 region has 17 residues. The V gene end was trimmed by 1 base and the J gene end by 7 bases; junction bases not matched to a gene: 10. Germline-derived CDR1 and CDR2 are KGHDR and SFDVKD.

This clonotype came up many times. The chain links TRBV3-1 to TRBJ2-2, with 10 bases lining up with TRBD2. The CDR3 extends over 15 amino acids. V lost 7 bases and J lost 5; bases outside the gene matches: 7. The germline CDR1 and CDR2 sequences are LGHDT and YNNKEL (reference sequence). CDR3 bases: TGTGCCAGCACCCTGAGACTAGCGGGTACCGGGGAGCTGTTTTTT. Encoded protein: CASTLRLAGTGELFF.

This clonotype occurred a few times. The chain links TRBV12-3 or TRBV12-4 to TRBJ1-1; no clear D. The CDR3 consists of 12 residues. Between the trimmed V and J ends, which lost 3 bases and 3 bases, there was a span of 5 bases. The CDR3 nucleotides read TGTGCCAGCAGTTTTGTGGACACTGAAGCTTTCTTT. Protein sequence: CASSFVDTEAFF.

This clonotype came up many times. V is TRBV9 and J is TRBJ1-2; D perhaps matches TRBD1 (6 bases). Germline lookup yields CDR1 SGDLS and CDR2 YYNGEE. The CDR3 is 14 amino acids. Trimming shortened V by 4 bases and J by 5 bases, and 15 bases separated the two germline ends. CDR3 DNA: TGTGCCAGCAGCTCCCACGGGGGCTGGTATGGCTACACCTTC. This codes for CASSSHGGWYGYTF.

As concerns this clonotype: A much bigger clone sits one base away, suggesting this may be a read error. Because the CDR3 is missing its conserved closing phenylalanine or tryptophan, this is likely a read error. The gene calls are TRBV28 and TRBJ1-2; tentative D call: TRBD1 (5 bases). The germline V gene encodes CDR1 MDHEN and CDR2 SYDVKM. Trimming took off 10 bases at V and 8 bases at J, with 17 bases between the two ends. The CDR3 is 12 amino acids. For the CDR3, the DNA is TGTGCCATCTCGGGGGGGACTCGGGGCTACACCCTC. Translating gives CAISGGTRGYTL.

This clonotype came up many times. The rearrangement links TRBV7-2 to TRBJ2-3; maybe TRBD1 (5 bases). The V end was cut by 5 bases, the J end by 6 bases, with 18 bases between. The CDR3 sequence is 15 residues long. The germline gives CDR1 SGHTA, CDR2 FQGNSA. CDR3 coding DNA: TGTGCCAGCAGCACGTTGACAGATTTAAGGGATACGCAGTATTTT. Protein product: CASSTLTDLRDTQYF.

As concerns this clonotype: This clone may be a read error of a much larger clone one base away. The CDR3 DNA sequence: TGTGGCACGAGGTCCAGGATAACACAAAGTCGGGCCAACGTCCTGACTTTC. Protein: CGTRSRITQSRANVLTF. The chain carries TRBV8-2 and TRBJ2-6. TRBV8-2 is recorded as a pseudogene. The CDR3 consists of 17 residues.

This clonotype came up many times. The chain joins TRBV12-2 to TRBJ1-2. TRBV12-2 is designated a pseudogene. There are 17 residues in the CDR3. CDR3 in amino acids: CASRGPVTPRKTYGYTF. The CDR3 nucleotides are TGTGCAAGTCGCGGTCCCGTGACTCCACGAAAGACCTATGGCTACACCTTC.

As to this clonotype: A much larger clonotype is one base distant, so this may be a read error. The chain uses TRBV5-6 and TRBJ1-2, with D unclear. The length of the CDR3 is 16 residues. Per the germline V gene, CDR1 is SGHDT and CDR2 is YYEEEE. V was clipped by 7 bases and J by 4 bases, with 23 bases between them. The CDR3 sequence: CASLSGNGRKTYGYTF. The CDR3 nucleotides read TGTGCCAGCCTAAGCGGCAATGGTCGAAAGACCTATGGCTACACCTTC.

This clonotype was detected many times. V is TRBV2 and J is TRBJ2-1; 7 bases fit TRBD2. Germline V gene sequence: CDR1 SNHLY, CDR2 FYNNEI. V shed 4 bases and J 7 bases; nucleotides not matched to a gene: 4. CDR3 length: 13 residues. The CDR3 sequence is CASSVGGNNEQFF. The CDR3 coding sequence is TGTGCCAGCAGTGTCGGGGGGAATAATGAGCAGTTCTTC.

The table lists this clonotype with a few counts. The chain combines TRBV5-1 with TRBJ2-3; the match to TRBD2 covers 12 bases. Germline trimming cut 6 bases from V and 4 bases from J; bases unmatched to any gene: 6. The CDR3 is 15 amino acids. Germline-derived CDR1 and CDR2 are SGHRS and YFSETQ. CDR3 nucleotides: TGCGCCAGCACCCAACTAGCGGGAGGAGCAGATACGCAGTATTTT. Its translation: CASTQLAGGADTQYF. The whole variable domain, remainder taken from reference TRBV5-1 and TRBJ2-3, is KAGVTQTPRYLIKTRGQQVTLSCSPISGHRSVSWYQQTPGQGLQFLFEYFSETQRNKGNFPGRFSGRQFSNSRSEMNVSTLELGDSALYLCASTQLAGGADTQYFGPGTRLTVL.

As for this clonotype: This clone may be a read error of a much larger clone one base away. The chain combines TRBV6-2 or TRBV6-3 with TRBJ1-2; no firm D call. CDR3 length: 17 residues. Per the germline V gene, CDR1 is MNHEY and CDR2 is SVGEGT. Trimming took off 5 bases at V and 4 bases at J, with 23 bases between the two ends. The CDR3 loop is CASSLRNCIGRTYGYTF. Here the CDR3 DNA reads TGTGCCAGCAGTCTGAGAAACTGCATCGGAAGGACCTATGGCTACACCTTC.

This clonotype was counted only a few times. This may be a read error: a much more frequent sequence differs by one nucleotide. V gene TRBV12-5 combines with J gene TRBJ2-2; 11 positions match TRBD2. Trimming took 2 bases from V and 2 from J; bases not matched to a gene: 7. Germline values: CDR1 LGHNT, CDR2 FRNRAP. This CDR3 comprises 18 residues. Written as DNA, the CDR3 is TGTGCTAGTGGTTTGATAGCTAGCGGGGGGCCCAACACCGGGGAGCTGTTTTTT. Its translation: CASGLIASGGPNTGELFF.

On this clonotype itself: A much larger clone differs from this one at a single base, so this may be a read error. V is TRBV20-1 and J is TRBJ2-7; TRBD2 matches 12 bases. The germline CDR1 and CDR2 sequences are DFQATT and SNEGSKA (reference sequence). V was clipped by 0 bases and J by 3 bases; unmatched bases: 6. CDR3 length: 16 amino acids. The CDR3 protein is CSARDGTSGRNYEQYF. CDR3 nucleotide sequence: TGCAGTGCTAGAGATGGTACTAGCGGGAGGAACTACGAGCAGTACTTC.

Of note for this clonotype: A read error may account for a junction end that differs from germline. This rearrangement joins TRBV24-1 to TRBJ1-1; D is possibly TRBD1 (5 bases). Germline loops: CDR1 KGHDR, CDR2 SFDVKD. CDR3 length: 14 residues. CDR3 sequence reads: CVTSGTGDNTEAFF. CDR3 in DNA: TGTGTCACCAGTGGGACGGGGGATAACACTGAAGCTTTCTTT.

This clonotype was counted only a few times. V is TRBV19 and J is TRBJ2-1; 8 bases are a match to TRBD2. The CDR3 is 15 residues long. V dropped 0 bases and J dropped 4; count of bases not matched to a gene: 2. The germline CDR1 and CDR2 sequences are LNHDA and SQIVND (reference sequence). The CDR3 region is CASSIELAEYNEQFF. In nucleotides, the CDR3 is TGTGCCAGTAGTATAGAACTAGCGGAATACAATGAGCAGTTCTTC.